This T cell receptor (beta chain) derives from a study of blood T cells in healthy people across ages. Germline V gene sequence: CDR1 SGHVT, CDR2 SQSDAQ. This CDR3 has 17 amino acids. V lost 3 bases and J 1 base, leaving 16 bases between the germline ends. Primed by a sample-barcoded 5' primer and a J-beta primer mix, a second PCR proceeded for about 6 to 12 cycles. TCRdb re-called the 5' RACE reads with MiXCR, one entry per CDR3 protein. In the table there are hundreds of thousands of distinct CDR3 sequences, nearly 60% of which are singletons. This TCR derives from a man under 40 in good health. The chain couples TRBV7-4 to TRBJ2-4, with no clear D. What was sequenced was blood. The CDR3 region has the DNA TGTGCCAGCAGCTTTTCGATCGGAACGAGGGCCAAAAACATTCAGTACTTC. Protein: CASSFSIGTRAKNIQYF.